A single T cell receptor (beta chain) is shown here with its context. These data are taken from a study of PD-1 blockade in classical Hodgkin lymphoma. TCRdb's table, derived via immunoSEQ multiplex PCR, lists solely in-frame clones and lacks some. Of roughly 19,000 clones listed, 65% to 85% are singletons. Every one of the patients relapsed after autologous stem cell transplantation (brentuximab vedotin exposure was variable). The CDR3 runs to 14 residues. V shed 2 bases and J shed 3 bases, with 12 bases lying between them. Germline-derived CDR1 and CDR2 are SGHTS and YDEGEE. Sequenced here: peripheral blood mononuclear cells (PBMCs), sampled at baseline. This TCR was recovered from a human donor with classical Hodgkin lymphoma. The chain is built from TRBV5-8 and TRBJ2-7; D is uncertain. The CDR3, as DNA: TGTGCCAGCAGCTTCTTGGGCTCGGGCTACGAGCAGTACTTC. This gives the protein CASSFLGSGYEQYF.